The clone carrying this TCR beta chain appeared once. Its antigen remains unknown. The data derive from a study of cytomegalovirus exposure and HLA in healthy donors. Study-level results: Highly shared sequence variants in one cluster were likely a sequencing artifact. DRB1 showed the most TCR associations and HLA-C the fewest in a later analysis, as rates varied by HLA locus.

CDR3 length equals 15 residues. The V gene lost 8 bases and the J gene lost 5 bases, with 21 bases spanning the gap. Germline CDR1 reads SNHLY; CDR2 reads FYNNEI. The PCR ran on 60 Vbeta and 13 Jbeta primers. Sequencing was performed with immunoSEQ multiplex PCR; in TCRdb, only in-frame clones are kept and a portion is missing. The sample has some 200,000 clones, under 70% seen once. The chain carries TRBV2 and TRBJ2-5; a weak D match, TRBD1 (6 bases). Sequenced sample: PBMCs. This clonotype was sampled from a man aged 35 to 55 in good health and CMV-seropositive. For the CDR3, the DNA is TGTGCCAGCGAAGCGGACAGTGGGGTCACGGAGACCCAGTACTTC. Amino acid sequence: CASEADSGVTETQYF. The variable domain in full, with the rest retrieved from reference TRBV2 and TRBJ2-5, is EPEVTQTPSHQVTQMGQEVILRCVPISNHLYFYWYRQILGQKVEFLVSFYNNEISEKSEIFDDQFSVERPDGSNFTLKIRSTKLEDSAMYFCASEADSGVTETQYFGPGTRLLVL.